These 23 T cell receptor beta chains came from one sample sequenced in a study of OX40 agonist ivuxolimab in advanced cancers. The library was built by means of the immunoSEQ multiplex PCR assay. TCRdb mirrors the immuneACCESS table, restricted to in-frame sequences. Some clones are absent from its copies; in checked studies, under half trace to an unresolved V gene, and the reason for the others is unknown. Across this sample there are under 35,000 clones, with 70% to 90% seen only once. The top ten hold 25% of the sample. The sample consisted of CD4+ or CD8+ T cells sorted from blood, taken in a trial of the OX40 agonist ivuxolimab. Receptors originate from an adult with an advanced solid tumor such as melanoma, head and neck, liver or kidney cancer.

The genes are TRBV19 and TRBJ2-3; the match to TRBD2 covers 8 bases. The V gene's germline CDR1 is LNHDA and CDR2 SQIVND (reference sequence). This CDR3 has 14 residues. With 3 bases clipped from V and 6 bases from J, the junction kept 5 bases outside the gene matches. CDR3 residues: CASSMGAGVDTQYF. The CDR3 DNA follows: TGTGCCAGTAGTATGGGAGCGGGAGTGGATACGCAGTATTTT. Full variable domain (rest looked up from reference TRBV19 and TRBJ2-3): DGGITQSPKYLFRKEGQNVTLSCEQNLNHDAMYWYRQDPGQGLRLIYYSQIVNDFQKGDIAEGYSVSREKKESFPLTVTSAQKNPTAFYLCASSMGAGVDTQYFGPGTRLTVL.

The gene calls are TRBV28 and TRBJ2-5; D may be TRBD1 or TRBD2 (5 bases each). There are 14 residues in the CDR3. V lost 5 bases and J 3 bases, leaving 13 bases between the germline ends. Germline CDR1 reads MDHEN; CDR2 reads SYDVKM. This chain's CDR3 is CASSLIEGKETQYF. The CDR3 region has the DNA TGTGCCAGCAGTCTCATAGAGGGGAAAGAGACCCAGTACTTC.

The chain joins TRBV6-1 to TRBJ1-5, with D tentatively TRBD1 (6 bases). The CDR3 sequence is 15 residues long. The germline gives CDR1 MNHNS, CDR2 SASEGT. Trimming removed 0 bases at V and 2 bases at J, with 8 bases between. The CDR3 bases are TGTGCCAGCAGTGAAGCCCCAGGGGGCAATCAGCCCCAGCATTTT. Protein product: CASSEAPGGNQPQHF.

The rearrangement joins TRBV9 to TRBJ1-4; no definite D call. V lost 0 bases to trimming and J lost 3 bases, with 12 bases between them. The CDR3 is 16 amino acids. CDR1 is SGDLS, CDR2 YYNGEE, per germline. CDR3 in amino acids: CASSVGGGPPNEKLFF. CDR3 DNA sequence: TGTGCCAGCAGCGTAGGTGGAGGGCCACCTAATGAAAAACTGTTTTTT.

The chain has TRBV7-6 and TRBJ1-1, with D hard to call. Deletions cut 6 bases from V and 4 bases from J, with 18 bases between. This CDR3 is built from 15 residues. CDR1 and CDR2 (germline): SGHVS, FNYEAQ. CDR3 loop: CASSRPKGRATEAFF. The CDR3 DNA reads TGTGCCAGCAGTCGTCCCAAGGGAAGGGCCACTGAAGCTTTCTTT.

The chain links TRBV28 to TRBJ1-4; 7 bases agree with TRBD1. The CDR3 is 19 residues long. In germline, CDR1 is MDHEN, CDR2 SYDVKM. The V segment lost 6 bases and the J segment 0 bases; nucleotides outside the gene matches: 16. The CDR3 spells CASSRGRGGRIATNEKLFF. DNA of the CDR3: TGTGCCAGCAGCCGAGGCAGGGGGGGGAGAATCGCAACTAATGAAAAACTGTTTTTT. Combining the CDR3 with reference TRBV28 and TRBJ1-4 gives the whole variable domain DVKVTQSSRYLVKRTGEKVFLECVQDMDHENMFWYRQDPGLGLRLIYFSYDVKMKEKGDIPEGYSVSREKKERFSLILESASTNQTSMYLCASSRGRGGRIATNEKLFFGSGTQLSVL.

The V call is TRBV2, the J call TRBJ1-6, with 8 bases lining up with TRBD1. The CDR3 has 16 residues. V gave up 6 bases and J gave up 8 bases; unmatched junction bases: 12. Germline lookup yields CDR1 SNHLY and CDR2 FYNNEI. CDR3 DNA sequence: TGTGCCAGCAGAAAATCAGACAGGGGCGATTATTCACCCCTCCACTTT. Translation gives CASRKSDRGDYSPLHF.

This clone qualifies as medium-sized. One end of the junction fails to match germline, which may point to a read error. The chain couples TRBV7-7 to TRBJ2-1; no clear D gene. The CDR3 loop spans 14 amino acids. CDR1 is SSHAT, CDR2 FNYEAQ, per germline (reference sequence). The CDR3 DNA is TGTGCTAGCAGCTTGTCCAGAAGCTACAATGAGCAGTTCTTC. It specifies CASSLSRSYNEQFF.

The gene calls are TRBV4-2 and TRBJ2-1, with 10 positions matching TRBD2. The J segment lost 8 bases and the V segment lost 4 bases, leaving 8 bases of the junction unmatched. CDR1 and CDR2 (germline): LGHNA, YNFKEQ. CDR3 size: 15 residues. The CDR3 bases are TGTGCCAGCAGCCCGGCTAGCGGGAGTGGCTATGAGCAGTTCTTC. Amino acids: CASSPASGSGYEQFF.

The CDR3 nucleotides are TGTGCCAGCAGTGAACAGCCTCTATATTTGTCGGGGACCAATGAGCAGTTCTTC. Translation: CASSEQPLYLSGTNEQFF. The chain uses TRBV2 and TRBJ2-1; the D call may be TRBD1 or TRBD2 (5 bases each). V was pared by 2 bases and J by 6 bases, with 23 bases between. CDR1 and CDR2 (germline): SNHLY, FYNNEI. This CDR3 is 18 amino acids long.

The chain employs TRBV28 and TRBJ2-5, with 7 positions matching TRBD2. This CDR3 spans 15 amino acids. The germline gives CDR1 MDHEN, CDR2 SYDVKM. V dropped 5 bases and J dropped 3; count of bases not matched to a gene: 9. CDR3 bases: TGTGCCAGCAGTATCACACTAGCGAACAAAGAGACCCAGTACTTC. Protein: CASSITLANKETQYF. The full variable domain, rest sourced from reference TRBV28 and TRBJ2-5, is DVKVTQSSRYLVKRTGEKVFLECVQDMDHENMFWYRQDPGLGLRLIYFSYDVKMKEKGDIPEGYSVSREKKERFSLILESASTNQTSMYLCASSITLANKETQYFGPGTRLLVL.

In DNA form, the CDR3 reads TGTGCCAGCAGTTCCTCTACAGAGACCCAGTACTTC. Its translation: CASSSSTETQYF. The J gene is TRBJ2-5, the V gene TRBV6-5; D uncertain. This CDR3 has 12 amino acids. V was trimmed by 4 bases and J by 4 bases, leaving 7 bases between them. Germline CDR1 MNHEY, CDR2 SVGAGI.

This chain joins TRBV28 and TRBJ1-4; no firm D call. The V gene's germline CDR1 is MDHEN and CDR2 SYDVKM. The CDR3 extends over 15 amino acids. Between the trimmed V and J ends, which lost 3 bases and 7 bases, there was a span of 15 bases. CDR3 loop: CASSFRPASGEKLFF. The CDR3 DNA reads as TGTGCCAGCAGTTTCCGCCCAGCCTCGGGTGAAAAACTGTTTTTT.

As DNA, the CDR3 is TGTGCCAGCAGCTCCCGCACCCTCAACGAGCAGTACTTC. Residues: CASSSRTLNEQYF. The chain recombines TRBV7-2 with TRBJ2-7; no clear D gene. V lost 4 bases to trimming and J lost 5 bases, with 12 bases between them. This CDR3 has 13 amino acids. Germline V gene sequence: CDR1 SGHTA, CDR2 FQGNSA.

The chain carries TRBV15 and TRBJ2-5, with a possible D match to TRBD1 (6 bases). The V and J ends lost 2 bases and 5 bases respectively, with 12 bases between them. The CDR3 consists of 14 residues. CDR1 is LNHNV, CDR2 YYDKDF, per germline (reference sequence). CDR3 coding DNA: TGTGCCACCAGCAGATTCCCAGGGGCTGAGACCCAGTACTTC. Translation: CATSRFPGAETQYF.

V gene TRBV10-3 combines with J gene TRBJ2-3; a possible D gene is TRBD1 (5 bases). CDR1 ENHRY and CDR2 SYGVKD come from the germline V gene. Trimming shortened V by 2 bases and J by 6 bases, and 9 bases separated the two germline ends. This CDR3 spans 13 amino acids. CDR3: CAISEKDTDTQYF. The DNA of the CDR3 is TGTGCCATCAGTGAGAAGGACACGGATACGCAGTATTTT.

This chain connects TRBV5-1 to TRBJ1-2; the D is unclear. Deletions cut 4 bases from V and 0 bases from J, with 10 bases between. The CDR3 spans 14 residues. CDR1 and CDR2 (germline): SGHRS, YFSETQ. The DNA of the CDR3 is TGCGCCAGCAGCCCCGGGATTTCTAACTATGGCTACACCTTC. Amino acid sequence: CASSPGISNYGYTF.

The chain employs TRBV28 and TRBJ2-1; TRBD1 agrees at 8 bases. Unmatched junction bases numbered 18, after V lost 7 bases and J lost 7 bases. Germline V gene data show CDR1 as MDHEN and CDR2 as SYDVKM. The CDR3 has 17 amino acids. CDR3 sequence: CASNRGKRQGLRNEQFF. The CDR3 DNA reads as TGTGCCAGCAATCGCGGGAAACGACAGGGGTTGAGGAATGAGCAGTTCTTC.

The J gene is TRBJ2-1, the V gene TRBV11-3, with TRBD1 matching over 7 bases. V was pared by 5 bases and J by 5 bases, with 6 bases of the junction left unmatched. CDR1 SGHNT and CDR2 YENEEA come from the germline V gene. This CDR3 is 14 amino acids long. The CDR3, as DNA: TGTGCCAGCAGCCTAGTGGGACAGAACAATGAGCAGTTCTTC. Translating it yields CASSLVGQNNEQFF.

This clone has only one observation. The gene calls are TRBV28 and TRBJ1-5; no clear D gene. V was clipped by 7 bases and J by 0 bases, with 13 bases between them. The CDR3 loop spans 15 amino acids. The V gene's germline CDR1 is MDHEN and CDR2 SYDVKM. The CDR3 loop is CASTTSGYSNQPQHF. DNA of the CDR3: TGTGCCAGCACCACCTCCGGGTATAGCAATCAGCCCCAGCATTTT.

The rearrangement uses TRBV7-2 and TRBJ2-7; TRBD2 aligns across 9 bases. The germline CDR1 and CDR2 sequences are SGHTA and FQGNSA. Trimming removed 1 base from V and 4 bases from J; junction bases left unmatched: 11. CDR3 length: 17 amino acids. CDR3 loop: CASSLDELSGRYYEQYF. CDR3 bases: TGTGCCAGCAGCTTAGACGAACTGAGCGGGAGGTATTACGAGCAGTACTTC.

The V and J genes are TRBV6-1 and TRBJ1-6, with TRBD1 matching 7 bases. Trimming removed 5 bases from V and 7 bases from J; junction bases left unmatched: 5. CDR3 length: 14 amino acids. Germline V lookup: CDR1 MNHNS, CDR2 SASEGT. This CDR3 reads CASSRGQGNSPLHF. In nucleotides, the CDR3 is TGTGCCAGCAGTAGGGGGCAGGGGAATTCACCCCTCCACTTT.

The rearrangement links TRBV21-1 to TRBJ2-2; the table calls TRBD2, which could not be checked here. TRBV21-1 represents a pseudogene. This CDR3 has 20 residues. In nucleotides, the CDR3 is TGTGCCAGCAGCAAAGTCACTAGCGGGAGGCTTCCCGCGAACACCGGGGAGCTGTTTTTT. Amino acids: CASSKVTSGRLPANTGELFF.